This T cell receptor (beta chain) came from a study of beta chain features in type 1 diabetes (dated by TCRdb to the late 2010s). A note on the overall study: Mean age, gender distribution, total cell number and subset yield did not differ between patients and healthy donors. A total of about 110,000,000 sorted cells were examined across all samples, and a strong correlation was observed between cell number per subset and RNA yield. The study compared TCRB repertoires of sorted circulating CD4+ T cell subsets between recently diagnosed type 1 diabetes patients and matched healthy donors. Whereas all 30 or so donors provided naive and central memory subsets, regulatory and stem cell-like memory subsets were isolated from just 8 patients and roughly 8 healthy donors.

From each donor, a single peripheral blood sample of around 120 mL on average was drawn into heparinised tubes. A BD FACSAria II and a panel including CD45RO, CCR7, CD25, CD127, CD95 and CD27 were used to sort naive, central memory, regulatory and stem cell-like memory CD4+ T cells. Purity was above 98% for every sorted population. PBMCs were separated immediately by Lymphoprep density gradient centrifugation and were stained directly, without being cultured. So that batch effects would be minimized, each experiment stained and sorted samples in pairs, pairing one healthy donor with one patient. Via the germline V gene, CDR1 is SGHRS and CDR2 YFSETQ. The CDR3 contains 15 residues, cysteine and phenylalanine counted. Here the CDR3 DNA is all that survives: 45 bases in frame from base 1. V loses 4 bases at its end and J loses 0 bases; junction bases beyond the gene matches: 4. The paper's findings and limits, for the study overall: Naive, central memory and regulatory TCRB repertoires appeared to be more alike among patients than among healthy donors. Type 1 diabetes patients showed a moderate but significant shortening of TCRB CDR3 length in all four CD4+ subsets. Fewer insertions and more nucleotide deletions at VDJ recombination sites were observed in patients with type 1 diabetes, implying thymic rearrangement abnormalities. PCR might favor shorter templates, but patient and control samples were amplified and corrected together, so any skew would affect both groups equally. Because small numbers of individuals were included in the HLA sub-analyses, any influence of HLA type on TCRB rearrangement was left unresolved. Because cDNA rather than genomic DNA was sequenced, highly expressing activated cells could have been over-represented, although no difference in activation and CD3 levels was found between groups.

This clone was counted between two and nine times. It lacks a known antigen. Base qualities are not recorded, but no much larger clone differs from it by a single base. The High Capacity cDNA Reverse Transcription Kit was used to reverse transcribe all of the isolated RNA, meaning that expressed TCRB transcripts were what got sequenced. Survey-depth immunoSEQ sequencing was performed on stem cell-like memory T cell samples, with an average of roughly 1 million total reads per sample. Sorted cells were lysed in RLT buffer, and RNA was extracted using DNase-treated RNeasy Micro or Mini kits according to cell number. Each cell subset was processed separately to prevent cross-contamination, with patient and healthy donor samples processed together. The immunoSEQ multiplex PCR was used to amplify TCRB sequences from cDNA, yielding 87-bp fragments that span the CDR3 region. Amplicons were sequenced on the Illumina HiSeq platform. On the authors' methods: Synthetic template baselines were used to correct PCR bias computationally, reads within Hamming distance 2 were collapsed, and singletons that could not be merged were discarded. By aligning reads against IMGT, V, D and J genes, CDR3 length, and insertions or deletions at six rearrangement sites were assigned. Within each subset, clonotype counts were normalized to sorted cell number, and only after that were true diversity and Gini coefficients computed with the tcR R package. The overlap coefficient, calculated on TCRB nucleotide sequences, was used to measure repertoire sharing. The table comes from immuneACCESS by way of TCRdb, which keeps in-frame sequences with V and J called. Part of the clones is missing from these tables; in studies checked, under half for an unresolved V gene and the rest for unknown reasons. From that table come the V and J calls and clone size; the DNA was used to work out D and trimming. For this sample there are under 90,000 clones; 30% to 40% appear just once. The ten largest clones take up approximately 0.45% of the sample.

The TCR was taken from a young woman in good health. The sample taken for sequencing was stem cell memory CD4+ T cells from blood. The sample's cell subset or site label is to be understood as: stem cell-like memory CD4+ T cells. In this chain, TRBV5-1 is recombined with TRBJ2-7, and 10 junction bases match TRBD2. The DNA is as follows: TGCGCCAGCAGCGTAGCGGGGGGCCTCTCCTACGAGCAGTACTTC. Translated, this is CASSVAGGLSYEQYF.